This T cell receptor (beta chain) was identified during a study of neurological immune-mediated disorders. Study observations and caveats: HTLV-1-associated myelopathy displayed the greatest TCR clonal expansion, and multiple sclerosis exhibited the smallest, lower than that of healthy controls.

Germline trimming cut 2 bases from V and 3 bases from J; bases unmatched to any gene: 8. The CDR3 has 15 amino acids. Germline CDR1 and CDR2: SQVTM and ANQGSEA. The sorted libraries took some 1.1 million CD4+ or CD8+ T cells. As for the cDNA, it was generated by 5'RACE with 10-nucleotide random UMIs. Using its own MiXCR run on the 5' RACE reads, TCRdb lists one record per CDR3 protein. This sample carries approximately 40,000 distinct CDR3 sequences, approximately 4.4% of them seen once, and the ten largest clones take around 9%. This clonotype occurred many times. Its target is not known. This TCR was sampled from a man younger than 35 in good health. Sequenced sample: CD4+ T cells from blood. V usage is TRBV29-1 and J usage is TRBJ2-7, with 9 bases fitting TRBD2. DNA of the CDR3: TGCAGCGTTGAAAGGGGAGCGGGGGGCATCTACGAGCAGTACTTC. Residues: CSVERGAGGIYEQYF.